The source of this T cell receptor (beta chain) is a study of blood T cell repertoires in COVID-19. Original methodology: Cell counts per sample came from amplifying reference gene primers. Here immunoSEQ multiplex PCR was the method, and the copy in TCRdb shows in-frame clones only, minus some. D and trimming were read from the DNA, whereas the V and J calls and clone size are those reported in that table. Seen here are some 64,000 clones, around 82% observed once, and the top ten hold roughly 20%. This CDR3 is 15 amino acids long. With V trimmed by 6 bases and J by 0 bases, 6 bases remained unmatched. CDR1 LNHDA and CDR2 SQIVND come from the germline V gene (reference sequence).

The V gene is TRBV19, the J gene TRBJ2-3; 7 nucleotides line up with TRBD2. This clonotype was obtained from a man older than 75 with active or convalescent COVID-19. Sequencing input: peripheral blood. CDR3 in DNA: TGTGCCAGTAGAACCAAGCGGGGTAGCACAGATACGCAGTATTTT. Its protein is CASRTKRGSTDTQYF.